This is a list of T cell receptor beta chains from one sample in a study of Ad26.COV2.S vaccination and SARS-CoV-2 variants. Sequencing was performed with immunoSEQ multiplex PCR; in TCRdb, only in-frame clones are kept and a portion is missing. The sample includes some 480,000 clones, around nine tenths seen only once; the top ten take about 13%. This sample comprised peripheral blood, obtained in a trial of Ad26.COV2.S vaccine versus placebo. The receptors originated from a person aged 18 to 65 who received the Ad26.COV2.S COVID-19 vaccine or a placebo. Both conserved end residues are part of each CDR3. Each record gives: clone size, CDR3 length, D gene, J gene, V gene, CDR3 protein, CDR3 DNA. The D gene is left open where the match is weak. Clone size appears in some rows only: once, few, many, or a class for an expanded clone.

-	15	-	TRBJ1-5	TRBV19	CAASLVGGSNQPQHF	TGTGCCGCATCCCTGGTTGGGGGTAGCAATCAGCCCCAGCATTTT
-	12	-	TRBJ2-3	TRBV6-4	CASSDSGFTQYF	TGTGCCAGCAGTGACTCCGGCTTTACGCAGTATTTT
-	15	TRBD2	TRBJ2-2	TRBV5-4	CASSPGTSVTGELFF	TGTGCCAGCAGCCCCGGGACTAGCGTTACCGGGGAGCTGTTTTTT
-	13	-	TRBJ2-7	TRBV28	CASSPNRVGEQYF	TGTGCCAGCAGTCCAAACAGGGTTGGCGAGCAGTACTTC
-	14	-	TRBJ1-4	TRBV6-5	CASSPGTVNEKLFF	TGTGCCAGCAGTCCCGGGACGGTCAATGAAAAACTGTTTTTT
-	12	-	TRBJ1-1	TRBV10-3	CAISDRGEGAFF	TGTGCCATCAGTGACAGGGGAGAAGGAGCTTTCTTT
-	11	-	TRBJ2-1	TRBV19	CASSDLYEQFF	TGTGCCAGTAGTGACCTATACGAGCAGTTCTTC
-	15	TRBD1	TRBJ1-1	TRBV5-8	CASSLEGAQNTEAFF	TGTGCCAGCAGCTTGGAGGGGGCGCAGAACACTGAAGCTTTCTTT
-	14	-	TRBJ1-5	TRBV5-5	CASSWGGSREPQHF	TGTGCCAGCAGCTGGGGGGGGTCTCGGGAGCCCCAGCATTTT
-	13	TRBD1	TRBJ2-1	TRBV5-6	CASSKGQIFEKFF	TGTGCCAGCAGCAAGGGACAGATCTTCGAAAAGTTCTTC
-	12	-	TRBJ2-5	TRBV15	CATTGDQETQYF	TGTGCCACCACGGGCGACCAAGAGACCCAGTACTTC
once	14	-	TRBJ1-5	TRBV28	CASVQALINQPQHF	TGTGCCAGCGTCCAGGCCCTTATTAATCAGCCCCAGCATTTT
-	13	-	TRBJ1-4	TRBV19	CASSMRRNEKLFF	TGTGCCAGTAGTATGCGTCGAAATGAAAAACTGTTTTTT
few	16	-	TRBJ2-7	TRBV25-1	CASSELVMGPNYEQYF	TGTGCCAGCAGTGAATTAGTTATGGGACCAAACTACGAGCAGTACTTC
few	14	-	TRBJ2-2	TRBV7-3	CASSPSGVTGELFF	TGTGCCAGCAGCCCCTCAGGGGTCACCGGGGAGCTGTTTTTT
-	18	-	TRBJ2-5	TRBV7-7	CASSLYPVAGLAKETQYF	TGTGCCAGCAGCTTATACCCCGTGGCCGGGCTAGCGAAAGAGACCCAGTACTTC
-	12	-	TRBJ1-5	TRBV5-1	CARSTYDQPQHF	TGCGCCCGGTCGACGTACGATCAGCCCCAGCATTTT
-	16	-	TRBJ2-2	TRBV5-4	CASSLVIGAGTGELFF	TGTGCCAGCAGCTTGGTGATAGGGGCGGGCACCGGGGAGCTGTTTTTT
-	14	-	TRBJ1-2	TRBV5-1	CASSFKPDLYGYTF	TGCGCCAGCAGCTTTAAGCCGGACTTGTATGGCTACACCTTC
-	15	-	TRBJ2-1	TRBV7-2	CASSLDLSGSREQFF	TGTGCCAGCAGCTTAGATCTTTCCGGGTCAAGAGAGCAGTTCTTC
-	13	-	TRBJ1-6	TRBV30	CAWTEGHNSPLHF	TGTGCCTGGACAGAAGGACATAATTCACCCCTCCACTTT
-	15	-	TRBJ2-2	TRBV5-4	CASSLDPEPTGELFF	TGTGCCAGCAGCTTGGATCCAGAACCCACCGGGGAGCTGTTTTTT
-	15	TRBD1	TRBJ2-5	TRBV10-3	CAISPRDSPRETQYF	TGTGCCATCAGTCCCAGGGACAGCCCCCGGGAGACCCAGTACTTC
-	14	TRBD1	TRBJ2-3	TRBV28	CASTRTGRTDTQYF	TGTGCCAGCACCAGGACAGGGCGCACAGATACGCAGTATTTT
-	15	-	TRBJ2-1	TRBV4-1	CASSPFAGIGNEQFF	TGCGCCAGCAGCCCCTTCGCCGGGATTGGAAATGAGCAGTTCTTC
-	14	TRBD1	TRBJ2-7	TRBV3-1/TRBV3-2	CASSQGQRLYEQYF	TGTGCCAGCAGCCAGGGACAGAGACTCTACGAGCAGTACTTC
-	18	-	TRBJ2-1	TRBV9	CASSALSTLGGPYNEQFF	TGTGCCAGCAGCGCCTTATCTACTCTGGGGGGTCCCTACAATGAGCAGTTCTTC
-	13	-	TRBJ1-1	TRBV19	CASRRLLNTEAFF	TGTGCCAGCCGCCGTTTGTTGAACACTGAAGCTTTCTTT
-	15	-	TRBJ2-3	TRBV30	CAWSVLAGSTDTQYF	TGTGCCTGGAGTGTATTGGCGGGTAGCACAGATACGCAGTATTTT
-	13	-	TRBJ1-3	TRBV6-5	CASSYSIGNTIYF	TGTGCCAGCAGTTACTCGATTGGAAACACCATATATTTT
-	15	TRBD2	TRBJ2-3	TRBV27	CASSLSWLAGDTQYF	TGTGCCAGCAGTTTATCGTGGCTAGCGGGAGATACGCAGTATTTT
-	14	-	TRBJ2-7	TRBV11-3	CASSLGPSSGEQYF	TGTGCCAGCAGCTTAGGTCCCAGTTCTGGGGAGCAGTACTTC
-	16	TRBD2	TRBJ2-3	TRBV19	CASSTSLAGGTDTQYF	TGTGCCAGTAGTACCTCTCTAGCGGGAGGCACAGATACGCAGTATTTT
-	16	TRBD2	TRBJ2-1	TRBV7-2	CASSLFLREGRREQFF	TGTGCCAGCAGCTTATTTCTGCGGGAGGGGAGACGGGAGCAGTTCTTC
-	14	-	TRBJ2-7	TRBV5-1	CASSPGLREYEQYF	TGCGCCAGCAGCCCCGGGCTGCGAGAATACGAGCAGTACTTC
-	15	-	TRBJ2-1	TRBV25-1	CASSGWVSSYNEQFF	TGTGCCAGCAGTGGATGGGTGAGCTCCTACAATGAGCAGTTCTTC
-	17	-	TRBJ2-7	TRBV7-7	CASSSTWRVHRTYEQYF	TGTGCCAGCAGCTCCACTTGGCGGGTTCACAGAACCTACGAGCAGTACTTC
-	14	TRBD1	TRBJ2-6	TRBV28	CASRHRGGANVLTF	TGTGCCAGCAGACACAGGGGTGGGGCCAACGTCCTGACTTTC
few	16	TRBD2	TRBJ2-5	TRBV19	CASSIVGGGRGETQYF	TGTGCCAGTAGTATAGTTGGCGGAGGGAGGGGAGAGACCCAGTACTTC
-	14	-	TRBJ1-1	TRBV7-9	CASSLMGYEGRTFF	TGTGCCAGCAGCTTAATGGGTTACGAGGGTCGAACTTTCTTT
-	11	-	TRBJ2-7	TRBV2	CASSEGFEQYF	TGTGCCAGCAGTGAAGGATTTGAGCAGTACTTC
-	16	TRBD2	TRBJ2-2	TRBV19	CASSKHSGENTGELFF	TGTGCCAGTAGTAAGCATAGCGGGGAGAACACCGGGGAGCTGTTTTTT